This T cell receptor beta chain emerged from a study of T cells in Graves' hyperthyroidism and ophthalmopathy. Study-wide results and caveats: Blood also showed most of the thyroid clonotypes that were expanded above 0.001. Ophthalmopathy was told apart from stable hyperthyroidism by a 13 V-J model.

RNA transcripts yielded amplified TCR beta CDR3 regions. Researchers ran a first-round RT-PCR on the TCR CDR3 using the HTBI primer set. TCRdb passed the multiplex PCR reads through MiXCR, listing each CDR3 protein once. The table has a few hundred thousand distinct CDR3 sequences, approximately 14% seen once. As regards this clonotype: Antigen unknown.

From more than 9.5 ml of fresh peripheral blood, PBMCs were isolated. V trimming: 6 bases; J trimming: 1 base; junction bases outside the gene matches: 7. Germline CDR1 and CDR2: MNHNS and SASEGT. The CDR3 is made up of 16 amino acids. The sequenced material came from blood. This TCR was sampled from a woman aged 25 to 39 with Graves' ophthalmopathy. J is TRBJ1-5 and V is TRBV6-1, with 9 bases fitting TRBD1. This CDR3 reads CASRAPDRGSNQPQHF. CDR3 DNA: TGTGCCAGCAGAGCCCCGGACAGGGGAAGCAATCAGCCCCAGCATTTT.